This passage covers 19 T cell receptor beta chains from one sample sequenced in a study of beta chain features in type 1 diabetes. The investigators reverse transcribed all of the isolated RNA, so they sequenced expressed TCRB transcripts. Repertoires were generated with immunoSEQ multiplex PCR, while TCRdb's copy carries only in-frame clones and drops some. The repertoire holds 130,000 or so clones, around a tenth seen once, with around 0.68% in the top ten. Sequenced material: central memory CD4+ T cells from blood. The origin of the receptors is a young man in good health.

V usage is TRBV9 and J usage is TRBJ1-1; a weak D match, TRBD1 (6 bases). This CDR3 has 15 amino acids. Germline V lookup: CDR1 SGDLS, CDR2 YYNGEE. V dropped 0 bases and J dropped 7 bases, with 16 bases sitting between them. The CDR3, as DNA: TGTGCCAGCAGCGTAGGAAACAGGGTTTCACATGAAGCTTTCTTT. Its protein product is CASSVGNRVSHEAFF.

The chain recombines TRBV14 with TRBJ1-1, with 11 bases fitting TRBD1. Trimming removed 4 bases from V and 4 bases from J; junction bases left unmatched: 5. The CDR3 covers 15 residues. CDR1 SGHDN and CDR2 FVKESK come from the germline V gene. CDR3 coding DNA: TGTGCCAGCAGCCTTCCCGGGACAGGGGGCACTGAAGCTTTCTTT. This gives the protein CASSLPGTGGTEAFF.

In its sample, this clone was seen many times. This chain joins TRBV7-9 and TRBJ2-7; D perhaps matches TRBD2 (6 bases). The V and J ends lost 0 bases and 6 bases respectively, with 9 bases between them. Germline loops: CDR1 SEHNR, CDR2 FQNEAQ (reference sequence). The CDR3 is 13 amino acids. CDR3 in DNA: TGTGCCAGCAGCTTAGCGGACGGGGGCGAGCAGTACTTC. It codes for CASSLADGGEQYF.

This clone appeared a few times. The chain links TRBV11-1 to TRBJ2-2, with 7 positions matching TRBD1. The germline CDR1 and CDR2 sequences are SGHAT and FQDESV (reference sequence). With V trimmed by 6 bases and J by 6 bases, 7 bases remained unmatched. The CDR3 totals 14 residues. The CDR3 sequence is CASRRTGLPGELFF. DNA for the CDR3: TGTGCCAGCAGGCGGACAGGTCTTCCCGGGGAGCTGTTTTTT. The full variable domain, with the rest looked up from reference TRBV11-1 and TRBJ2-2, is EAEVAQSPRYKITEKSQAVAFWCDPISGHATLYWYRQILGQGPELLVQFQDESVVDDSQLPKDRFSAERLKGVDSTLKIQPAELGDSAMYLCASRRTGLPGELFFGEGSRLTVL.

This clone was counted many times. V is TRBV19 and J is TRBJ2-5, with 8 bases aligning to TRBD1. Losses at the gene ends were 6 bases for V and 2 bases for J; bases not matched to a gene: 5. CDR3 size: 14 residues. Germline V gives CDR1 LNHDA, CDR2 SQIVND (reference sequence). The CDR3 DNA reads TGTGCCAGTAGGTCAGGGGGCATTCAAGAGACCCAGTACTTC. Protein sequence: CASRSGGIQETQYF. Supplemented by reference TRBV19 and TRBJ2-5, the full variable domain reads DGGITQSPKYLFRKEGQNVTLSCEQNLNHDAMYWYRQDPGQGLRLIYYSQIVNDFQKGDIAEGYSVSREKKESFPLTVTSAQKNPTAFYLCASRSGGIQETQYFGPGTRLLVL.

As concerns this clone: It may be a read error: a sequence one base away is much more abundant. In DNA, the CDR3 is TGTGCCAGCAGCTTTGGGGGGTACGAGCAGTACTTC. Residues: CASSFGGYEQYF. This chain links TRBV5-5 with TRBJ2-7; D perhaps matches TRBD2 (6 bases). V lost 2 bases to trimming and J lost 4 bases, with 7 bases between them. The V gene's germline CDR1 is SGHKS and CDR2 YYEKEE (reference sequence). This CDR3 region has 12 residues.

The chain is built from TRBV7-9 and TRBJ2-1; 10 bases match TRBD2. This CDR3 contains 15 residues. V lost 5 bases, J lost 5 bases, and 6 bases stayed unmatched. The V gene's germline CDR1 is SEHNR and CDR2 FQNEAQ (reference sequence). DNA of the CDR3: TGTGCCAGCAGCCTAAGAGCGGGGGGGAACAATGAGCAGTTCTTC. This sequence encodes CASSLRAGGNNEQFF.

This chain uses TRBV30 with TRBJ1-2; 9 bases align to TRBD1. V trimming: 5 bases; J trimming: 8 bases; junction bases outside the gene matches: 3. Per the germline V gene, CDR1 is GTSNPN and CDR2 is SVGIG (reference sequence). The CDR3 spans 11 residues. The CDR3 DNA follows: TGTGCCTGGGGACAGGGGCCAGGCTACACCTTC. Translation: CAWGQGPGYTF. Combining the CDR3 with reference TRBV30 and TRBJ1-2 gives the whole variable domain SQTIHQWPATLVQPVGSPLSLECTVEGTSNPNLYWYRQAAGRGLQLLFYSVGIGQISSEVPQNLSASRPQDRQFILSSKKLLLSDSGFYLCAWGQGPGYTFGSGTRLTVV.

The chain is built from TRBV9 and TRBJ2-3, with D maybe TRBD2 (6 bases). The CDR3 runs to 15 residues. V shed 0 bases and J shed 1 base, with 9 bases lying between them. Looked up from germline, CDR1 is SGDLS and CDR2 is YYNGEE. The CDR3 reads CASSVAASGTDTQYF. The DNA for the CDR3 is TGTGCCAGCAGCGTAGCGGCTAGCGGCACAGATACGCAGTATTTT.

The chain is built from TRBV6-6 and TRBJ2-3; 7 bases map to TRBD1. CDR1 is MNHNY, CDR2 SVGAGI, per germline (reference sequence). The CDR3 runs to 14 residues. After removal of 2 bases from V and 4 bases from J, the junction contained 3 bases not matched to a gene. CDR3 in amino acids: CASSYLDRSDTQYF. CDR3 in DNA: TGTGCCAGCAGTTACCTGGACAGGTCAGATACGCAGTATTTT.

The V call is TRBV2, the J call TRBJ1-2; maybe TRBD1 (6 bases). The CDR3 spans 12 residues. Trimming took 6 bases from V and 4 from J, leaving 9 bases between them. The germline gives CDR1 SNHLY, CDR2 FYNNEI. The CDR3 protein is CASRLDSYGYTF. The DNA of the CDR3 is TGTGCCAGCAGATTGGACAGCTATGGCTACACCTTC.

The CDR3: CASSPMGQGAAGANVLTF. DNA for the CDR3: TGTGCCAGCTCACCTATGGGACAGGGGGCAGCTGGGGCCAACGTCCTGACTTTC. The genes are TRBV18 and TRBJ2-6; 12 bases align to TRBD1. V shed 3 bases, J shed 2 bases, and the junction held 5 bases outside the gene matches. The V gene's germline CDR1 is KGHSH and CDR2 LQKENI. This CDR3 is 18 amino acids long. The entire variable domain, with the rest obtained from reference TRBV18 and TRBJ2-6, is as follows: NAGVMQNPRHLVRRRGQEARLRCSPMKGHSHVYWYRQLPEEGLKFMVYLQKENIIDESGMPKERFSAEFPKEGPSILRIQQVVRGDSAAYFCASSPMGQGAAGANVLTFGAGSRLTVL.

The chain uses TRBV5-8 and TRBJ1-1; TRBD1 is a possible D gene (6 bases). The CDR3 has 15 residues. Germline assignment: CDR1 SGHTS and CDR2 YDEGEE. Trimming cost V 0 bases and J 1 base, with 10 bases left between them. CDR3 bases: TGTGCCAGCAGCTTGGCCATGACAGGGAACACTGAAGCTTTCTTT. This gives the protein CASSLAMTGNTEAFF.

The J gene is TRBJ1-2, the V gene TRBV7-9; D is unresolved. The ends were cut back, 3 bases at V and 4 bases at J, with 9 bases in the middle. Germline-derived CDR1 and CDR2 are SEHNR and FQNEAQ (reference sequence). CDR3 size: 13 residues. CDR3 nucleotide sequence: TGTGCCAGCAGCTTCGGGAGGTCCTATGGCTACACCTTC. Protein product: CASSFGRSYGYTF.

The chain has TRBV7-3 and TRBJ2-3; D gene ambiguous. CDR1 and CDR2 from the germline V gene are SGHTA and FQGTGA. This CDR3 has 13 amino acids. The germline V and J ends were trimmed by 5 bases and 2 bases, with 8 bases remaining between them. CDR3 protein: CASSQLVTDTQYF. The CDR3 nucleotides read TGTGCCAGCAGCCAGCTAGTCACAGATACGCAGTATTTT.

In this sample, this clone turned up a few times. The chain uses TRBV30 and TRBJ1-1; 9 bases line up with TRBD1. Germline CDR1 GTSNPN, CDR2 SVGIG (reference sequence). V was pared by 5 bases and J by 6 bases, with 1 base of the junction left unmatched. CDR3 length equals 11 residues. CDR3 in amino acids: CAWDRGAEAFF. The CDR3 DNA is TGTGCCTGGGACAGGGGGGCTGAAGCTTTCTTT. Full variable domain (missing parts from reference TRBV30 and TRBJ1-1): SQTIHQWPATLVQPVGSPLSLECTVEGTSNPNLYWYRQAAGRGLQLLFYSVGIGQISSEVPQNLSASRPQDRQFILSSKKLLLSDSGFYLCAWDRGAEAFFGQGTRLTVV.

CDR3 in amino acids: CASSEVGGGQPQHF. The CDR3 DNA reads TGTGCCAGCAGTGAGGTAGGGGGCGGGCAGCCCCAGCATTTT. The chain has TRBV6-1 and TRBJ1-5; the match to TRBD1 covers 7 bases. This CDR3 is 14 amino acids long. With 3 bases clipped from V and 7 bases from J, the junction kept 6 bases outside the gene matches. CDR1 and CDR2 (germline): MNHNS, SASEGT.

This clone was counted many times. The rearrangement uses TRBV18 and TRBJ1-2; TRBD1 aligns across 8 bases. Trimming removed 0 bases from V and 7 bases from J; junction bases left unmatched: 7. Germline lookup yields CDR1 KGHSH and CDR2 LQKENI. This CDR3 contains 15 residues. The CDR3 loop is CASSPPGQELSGYTF. The CDR3 nucleotides are TGTGCCAGCTCACCACCGGGACAGGAGTTATCTGGCTACACCTTC.

This clone has a single count. This rearrangement joins TRBV27 to TRBJ2-1, with 9 bases identical to TRBD1. Germline values: CDR1 MNHEY, CDR2 SMNVEV (reference sequence). V trimming: 4 bases; J trimming: 3 bases; junction bases outside the gene matches: 7. The CDR3 is made up of 16 amino acids. As DNA, the CDR3 is TGTGCCAGCAGTTATAAGGGACAGGGTTACTACAATGAGCAGTTCTTC. It yields the protein CASSYKGQGYYNEQFF.